This T cell receptor beta chain emerged from a study of blood T cell repertoires in COVID-19. Study details: Both acute and convalescent COVID-19 samples were obtained from the United States, Italy and Spain. The analysed material was cDNA or gDNA that came from T cells, B-cell-depleted T cells, or PBMCs.

Relative to its sample, this clone is medium-sized. Germline V CDR1 and CDR2: SGDLS, YYNGEE. The CDR3 length is 14 residues. Trimming took off 3 bases at V and 4 bases at J, with 13 bases between the two ends. In the original analysis: For nucleated cells, counts were estimated from reference gene primer amplification. Clones were sequenced by immunoSEQ multiplex PCR, and TCRdb holds only the in-frame ones, with some missing. V, J and clone size are taken as reported in that table, and D and trimming were inferred from the DNA itself. The sample holds tens of thousands of clones; roughly nine tenths are singletons and the top ten take around 20%.

Sequences were obtained from peripheral blood. The receptor was isolated from a woman aged 80 or older with acute or convalescent COVID-19. The V and J genes are TRBV9 and TRBJ2-5; D is perhaps TRBD2 (5 bases). The CDR3, as DNA: TGTGCCAGCAGCGCCACTGCTAGCCTAGAGACCCAGTACTTC. Its translation: CASSATASLETQYF. The full variable domain, its missing parts supplied by reference TRBV9 and TRBJ2-5, is DSGVTQTPKHLITATGQRVTLRCSPRSGDLSVYWYQQSLDQGLQFLIQYYNGEERAKGNILERFSAQQFPDLHSELNLSSLELGDSALYFCASSATASLETQYFGPGTRLLVL.